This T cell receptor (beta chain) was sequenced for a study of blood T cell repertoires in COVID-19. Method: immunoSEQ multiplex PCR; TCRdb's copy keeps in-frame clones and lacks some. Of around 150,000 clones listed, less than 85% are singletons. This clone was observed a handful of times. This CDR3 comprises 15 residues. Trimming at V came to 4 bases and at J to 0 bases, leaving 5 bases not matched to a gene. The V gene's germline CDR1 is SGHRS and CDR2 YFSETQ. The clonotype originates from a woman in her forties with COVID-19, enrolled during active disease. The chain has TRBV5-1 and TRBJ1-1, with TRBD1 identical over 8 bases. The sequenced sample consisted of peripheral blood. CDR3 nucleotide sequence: TGCGCCAGCAGCCCCGGACAGGGTTTGAACACTGAAGCTTTCTTT. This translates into CASSPGQGLNTEAFF.